What follows are 9 T cell receptor beta chains derived from one specimen sequenced in a study of beta chain features in type 1 diabetes (dated by TCRdb to 2016 to 2019). Libraries were prepared through the immunoSEQ multiplex PCR assay. The entire amount of isolated RNA was reverse transcribed using the High Capacity cDNA Reverse Transcription Kit, so the sequenced TCRB transcripts were expressed ones. TCRdb provides this immuneACCESS table in a form limited to in-frame rearrangements. Some clones are lacking; in checked studies, under half of them reflect an unresolved V gene, and why the rest are absent is not known. The sample includes over 700,000 clones, with 15% to 20% observed a single time. The top ten clones comprise 0.023% of the sample. The sequencing input was naive CD4+ T cells from blood. In the paper's terms, the cell subset or site label means: true naive CD4+ T cells. The receptors originated from a woman between 18 and 29 years old in good health.

This rearrangement joins TRBV11-2 to TRBJ2-3; 10 bases fit TRBD2. The CDR3 extends over 16 amino acids. Germline values: CDR1 SGHAT, CDR2 FQNNGV. V gave up 5 bases and J gave up 6 bases; unmatched junction bases: 11. The CDR3 loop reads CASSHERQREGDTQYF. In DNA form, the CDR3 reads TGTGCCAGCAGCCACGAGAGGCAGCGGGAGGGGGATACGCAGTATTTT.

The chain links TRBV11-2 to TRBJ2-7, with a tentative D call TRBD2 (6 bases). V was pared by 1 base and J by 2 bases, with 9 bases between. The CDR3 length is 14 residues. Germline V gene sequence: CDR1 SGHAT, CDR2 FQNNGV. The CDR3: CASSLVSGTYEQYF. Here the CDR3 DNA reads TGTGCCAGCAGCTTAGTTAGCGGTACCTACGAGCAGTACTTC.

This chain joins TRBV5-4 and TRBJ2-3; D tentatively fits TRBD1 or TRBD2 (5 bases each). The CDR3 is 14 amino acids. V gave up 2 bases and J gave up 1 base, with 8 bases separating them. Germline-derived CDR1 and CDR2 are SGHNT and YYREEE (reference sequence). The CDR3 bases are TGTGCCAGCAGCTTTCGGGACGGCACAGATACGCAGTATTTT. Protein product: CASSFRDGTDTQYF.

This clone was seen only a few times. This rearrangement joins TRBV28 to TRBJ2-3, with D unclear. This CDR3 is built from 15 residues. Trimming took off 2 bases at V and 6 bases at J, with 15 bases between the two ends. Germline V gene sequence: CDR1 MDHEN, CDR2 SYDVKM. The CDR3 region is CASSLRVLAVDTQYF. The CDR3 nucleotides read TGTGCCAGCAGTTTACGGGTCCTCGCGGTGGATACGCAGTATTTT.

This clone was detected a few times. The V gene is TRBV6-5, the J gene TRBJ2-7; D is undetermined. CDR1 is MNHEY and CDR2 is SVGAGI in the germline V gene. CDR3 length: 13 residues. Trimming pared 6 bases from V and 1 base from J, leaving 10 bases between. The CDR3 DNA reads TGTGCCAGCAGCCCCCATGGATCCTACGAGCAGTACTTC. Translation gives CASSPHGSYEQYF.

The J gene is TRBJ1-5, the V gene TRBV7-2; D unclear. The CDR3 contains 15 residues. Trimming took 5 bases from V and 6 from J, leaving 17 bases between them. CDR1 and CDR2 from the germline V gene are SGHTA and FQGNSA. The CDR3 bases are TGTGCCAGCAGCCCCTCGGGTGGAGGCAGTCAGCCCCAGCATTTT. Its translation: CASSPSGGGSQPQHF.

This clone was observed a handful of times. The rearrangement joins TRBV7-2 to TRBJ2-5; 8 bases line up with TRBD1. V was clipped by 3 bases and J by 5 bases; unmatched bases: 2. The CDR3 is 13 residues long. In germline, CDR1 is SGHTA, CDR2 FQGNSA. The CDR3 region is CASSFRGQETQYF. For the CDR3, the DNA is TGTGCCAGCAGCTTCAGGGGGCAGGAGACCCAGTACTTC.

V usage is TRBV6-5 and J usage is TRBJ1-1; a possible D gene is TRBD1 (5 bases). CDR1 and CDR2 (germline): MNHEY, SVGAGI. Trimming pared 6 bases from V and 5 bases from J, leaving 13 bases between. The CDR3 spans 13 residues. The CDR3 reads CASSYGTATEAFF. As DNA, the CDR3 is TGTGCCAGCAGCTATGGGACTGCTACTGAAGCTTTCTTT.

The sample holds a few counts of this clone. This sequence joins TRBV28 and TRBJ1-4; D possibly corresponds to TRBD1 (6 bases). This CDR3 region has 14 residues. Trimming cost V 3 bases and J 7 bases, with 12 bases left between them. Germline-derived CDR1 and CDR2 are MDHEN and SYDVKM. CDR3 amino acids: CASSLRGQSEKLFF. As DNA, the CDR3 is TGTGCCAGCAGTTTGAGGGGACAAAGTGAAAAACTGTTTTTT.